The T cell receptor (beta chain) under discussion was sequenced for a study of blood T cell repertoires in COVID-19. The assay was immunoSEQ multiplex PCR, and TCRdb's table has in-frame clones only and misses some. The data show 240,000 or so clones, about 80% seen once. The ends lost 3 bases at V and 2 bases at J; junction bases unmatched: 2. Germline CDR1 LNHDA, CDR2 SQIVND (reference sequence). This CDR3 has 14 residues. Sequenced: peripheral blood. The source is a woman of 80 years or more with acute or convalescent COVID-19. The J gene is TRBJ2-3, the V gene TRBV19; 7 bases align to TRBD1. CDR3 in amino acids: CASSIDRDTDTQYF. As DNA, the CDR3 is TGTGCCAGTAGTATCGACAGGGACACAGATACGCAGTATTTT. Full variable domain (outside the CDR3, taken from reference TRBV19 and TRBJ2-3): DGGITQSPKYLFRKEGQNVTLSCEQNLNHDAMYWYRQDPGQGLRLIYYSQIVNDFQKGDIAEGYSVSREKKESFPLTVTSAQKNPTAFYLCASSIDRDTDTQYFGPGTRLTVL.